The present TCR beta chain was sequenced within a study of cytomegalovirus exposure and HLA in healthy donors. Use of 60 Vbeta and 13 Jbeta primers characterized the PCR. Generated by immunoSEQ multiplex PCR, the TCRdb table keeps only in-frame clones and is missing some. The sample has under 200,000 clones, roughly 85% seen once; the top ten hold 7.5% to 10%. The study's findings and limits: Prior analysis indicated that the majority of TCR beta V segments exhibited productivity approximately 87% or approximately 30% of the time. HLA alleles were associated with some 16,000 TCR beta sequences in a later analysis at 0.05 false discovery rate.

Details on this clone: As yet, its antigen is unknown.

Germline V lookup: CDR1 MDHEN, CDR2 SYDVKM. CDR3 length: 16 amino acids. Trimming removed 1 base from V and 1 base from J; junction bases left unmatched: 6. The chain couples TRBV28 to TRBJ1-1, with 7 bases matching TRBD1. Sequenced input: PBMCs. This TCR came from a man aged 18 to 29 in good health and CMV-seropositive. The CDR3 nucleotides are TGTGCCAGCAGTTTATTAGGACAGGTACGGAACACTGAAGCTTTCTTT. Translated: CASSLLGQVRNTEAFF. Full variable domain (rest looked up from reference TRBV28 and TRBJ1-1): DVKVTQSSRYLVKRTGEKVFLECVQDMDHENMFWYRQDPGLGLRLIYFSYDVKMKEKGDIPEGYSVSREKKERFSLILESASTNQTSMYLCASSLLGQVRNTEAFFGQGTRLTVV.